Below are 23 T cell receptor beta chains sequenced from a single sample in a study of T cells after yellow fever vaccination. TCRdb reprocessed the 5' RACE reads with MiXCR, giving one entry per CDR3 protein. The sample contains about 200,000 distinct CDR3 sequences, approximately 3% of which appear only once. Sequenced here: CD4+ T cells sorted from PBMCs, sampled 10 days after the yellow fever booster vaccination. Receptors originate from a man in his late teens or twenties who received the YFV17D yellow fever vaccine.

This clonotype was seen many times. The rearrangement joins TRBV20-1 to TRBJ2-1; the match to TRBD2 covers 12 bases. The CDR3 consists of 16 residues. CDR1 DFQATT and CDR2 SNEGSKA come from the germline V gene (reference sequence). Trimming at V came to 2 bases and at J to 8 bases, leaving 10 bases not matched to a gene. CDR3 in DNA: TGCAGTGCTAGATGGGCTAGCGGGGGGGCCGGCGATGAGCAGTTCTTC. It codes for CSARWASGGAGDEQFF.

This clonotype was seen repeatedly, ten times or more. The rearrangement uses TRBV12-3 or TRBV12-4 and TRBJ2-1; no clear D. V lost 4 bases to trimming and J lost 10 bases, with 8 bases between them. This CDR3 spans 11 amino acids. CDR3 sequence: CASSSPREQFF. The CDR3 DNA sequence: TGTGCCAGCAGTTCCCCGAGAGAGCAGTTCTTC.

This clonotype has ten or more counts. The CDR3 DNA is TGTGCCAGCACCCTTACCAGGGGCCGCGGATACATTCAGTACTTC. Translation: CASTLTRGRGYIQYF. The gene calls are TRBV6-5 and TRBJ2-4; D might be TRBD1 (6 bases). CDR3 size: 15 residues. With 7 bases removed from V and 8 bases from J, the gap between germline ends came to 21 bases. Germline V gives CDR1 MNHEY, CDR2 SVGAGI.

This clonotype was picked up a small number of times. As DNA, the CDR3 is TGTGCCAGCAGTTTAAGGGCAGGGTACTACGAGCAGTACTTC. Its translation: CASSLRAGYYEQYF. This chain uses TRBV27 with TRBJ2-7, with D maybe TRBD1 (5 bases). The ends were cut back, 2 bases at V and 3 bases at J, with 11 bases in the middle. The V gene's germline CDR1 is MNHEY and CDR2 SMNVEV (reference sequence). This CDR3 is built from 14 residues.

V gene TRBV5-1 combines with J gene TRBJ2-2; possibly TRBD2 for D (6 bases). Germline values: CDR1 SGHRS, CDR2 YFSETQ. Trimming cost V 4 bases and J 7 bases, with 14 bases left between them. This CDR3 has 14 residues. The CDR3 region has the DNA TGCGCCAGCAGCGACGGCACCGGGAGCGGGGAGCTGTTTTTT. It translates to CASSDGTGSGELFF.

There are many counts of this clonotype. V gene TRBV18 combines with J gene TRBJ2-1, with 8 bases identical to TRBD1. The length of the CDR3 is 15 residues. J was trimmed by 7 bases and V by 4 bases; bases with no gene match: 9. From germline, CDR1 is KGHSH and CDR2 LQKENI. The CDR3, as DNA: TGTGCCAGCTCACTGAGGGAGACAGGGGTAAATGAGCAGTTCTTC. This translates into CASSLRETGVNEQFF.

This chain joins TRBV27 and TRBJ1-2; D is uncertain. CDR3 length: 14 amino acids. Trimming removed 2 bases from V and 8 bases from J, with 15 bases in between. The germline gives CDR1 MNHEY, CDR2 SMNVEV (reference sequence). CDR3 region: CASSLMDGGGGYTF. CDR3 bases: TGTGCCAGCAGTTTAATGGATGGTGGTGGAGGCTACACCTTC.

This clonotype occurred a few times. J is TRBJ2-1 and V is TRBV11-2; the D call may be TRBD1 or TRBD2 (5 bases each). The germline V gene has CDR1 SGHAT and CDR2 FQNNGV. This CDR3 is 13 amino acids long. Trimming stripped 5 bases from V and 6 bases from J, with 11 bases between. In DNA form, the CDR3 reads TGTGCCAGCAGCCCCCCAGGGAGCAATGAGCAGTTCTTC. Translated, it gives CASSPPGSNEQFF.

The chain recombines TRBV5-1 with TRBJ1-2, with D perhaps matching TRBD1 (6 bases). V lost 6 bases to trimming and J lost 4 bases, with 13 bases between them. The CDR3 sequence is 13 residues long. Looked up from germline, CDR1 is SGHRS and CDR2 is YFSETQ. CDR3: CASNPGGRYGYTF. The CDR3 DNA is TGCGCCAGCAATCCGGGGGGCCGCTATGGCTACACCTTC.

This clonotype was seen repeatedly, ten times or more. The rearrangement joins TRBV7-2 to TRBJ2-7; D may be TRBD1 or TRBD2 (5 bases each). The CDR3 totals 17 residues. Per the germline V gene, CDR1 is SGHTA and CDR2 is FQGNSA. V was trimmed by 6 bases and J by 0 bases, leaving 21 bases between them. CDR3 nucleotides: TGTGCCAGCAGTTATAACTCCGGGACGGAGAGCTCCTACGAGCAGTACGTC. It encodes CASSYNSGTESSYEQYV.

This clonotype showed up many times. The genes are TRBV5-1 and TRBJ2-5, with D maybe TRBD1 (6 bases). The V gene's germline CDR1 is SGHRS and CDR2 YFSETQ. V was pared by 2 bases and J by 4 bases, with 18 bases between. This CDR3 region has 16 residues. In DNA form, the CDR3 reads TGCGCCAGCAGCTTCACCTCAGGGGCCCTTCGAGAGACCCAGTACTTC. Residues: CASSFTSGALRETQYF.

This clonotype was counted a few times. The chain links TRBV7-6 to TRBJ1-3; TRBD1 matches 9 bases. V dropped 0 bases and J dropped 1; count of bases not matched to a gene: 1. This CDR3 comprises 16 residues. CDR1 is SGHVS, CDR2 FNYEAQ, per germline. The CDR3 DNA sequence: TGTGCCAGCAGCTTAGCCGGGACAGGGTCTGGAAACACCATATATTTT. It yields the protein CASSLAGTGSGNTIYF.

J is TRBJ1-6 and V is TRBV7-2, with a possible D match to TRBD1 (6 bases). V was trimmed by 2 bases and J by 4 bases, leaving 12 bases between them. Germline loops: CDR1 SGHTA, CDR2 FQGNSA. This CDR3 is built from 16 residues. As DNA, the CDR3 is TGTGCCAGCAGCTTAATGAGCCAGGGGTATAATTCACCCCTCCACTTT. It encodes CASSLMSQGYNSPLHF.

In the case of this clonotype: This clone may be a read error of a much larger clone one base away. The genes are TRBV7-9 and TRBJ2-7; TRBD1 matches at 8 bases. Trimming took 5 bases from V and 6 from J; bases not matched to a gene: 9. This CDR3 has 14 residues. The germline gives CDR1 SEHNR, CDR2 FQNEAQ (reference sequence). The CDR3 region has the DNA TGTGCCAGCAGCCCCCAGGGGGCCACCTCCGAGCAGTACTTC. This gives the protein CASSPQGATSEQYF.

This clonotype was seen at least ten times. The chain employs TRBV5-1 and TRBJ2-1, with D possibly TRBD1 on 5 matching bases. Germline CDR1 reads SGHRS; CDR2 reads YFSETQ. This CDR3 contains 13 residues. Deletions cut 4 bases from V and 3 bases from J, with 8 bases between. The CDR3 DNA reads as TGCGCCAGCAGCATCGACAGCTACAATGAGCAGTTCTTC. This translates into CASSIDSYNEQFF.

This clonotype was recorded many times. The chain links TRBV7-9 to TRBJ2-5; 7 bases are a match to TRBD2. V lost 2 bases, J lost 1 base, and 7 bases stayed unmatched. The V gene's germline CDR1 is SEHNR and CDR2 FQNEAQ (reference sequence). The CDR3 runs 16 residues. CDR3 nucleotides: TGTGCCAGCAGCTTAAGGCTAGCGGAGACCCAAGAGACCCAGTACTTC. Translation gives CASSLRLAETQETQYF.

This clonotype was counted a few times. The chain employs TRBV19 and TRBJ2-2; 9 nucleotides agree with TRBD1. This CDR3 is 18 amino acids long. CDR1 LNHDA and CDR2 SQIVND come from the germline V gene (reference sequence). Trimming removed 0 bases from V and 4 bases from J; junction bases left unmatched: 9. Here the CDR3 DNA reads TGTGCCAGTAGTATAGATGCTCCCACAGGGGGCTCCACCGGGGAGCTGTTTTTT. As protein: CASSIDAPTGGSTGELFF.

In this sample, this clonotype turned up a few times. This chain joins TRBV5-1 and TRBJ2-7; tentative D call: TRBD1 (6 bases). Looked up from germline, CDR1 is SGHRS and CDR2 is YFSETQ. There are 14 residues in the CDR3. V shed 4 bases and J shed 2 bases, with 13 bases lying between them. CDR3 region: CASSPDRTPYEQYF. In nucleotides, the CDR3 is TGCGCCAGCAGCCCCGACAGGACTCCCTACGAGCAGTACTTC. The complete variable domain, with remaining parts taken from reference TRBV5-1 and TRBJ2-7, reads KAGVTQTPRYLIKTRGQQVTLSCSPISGHRSVSWYQQTPGQGLQFLFEYFSETQRNKGNFPGRFSGRQFSNSRSEMNVSTLELGDSALYLCASSPDRTPYEQYFGPGTRLTVT.

This clonotype was recorded many times. The chain employs TRBV9 and TRBJ2-3; D unresolved. The CDR3 contains 16 residues. Germline values: CDR1 SGDLS, CDR2 YYNGEE. V lost 0 bases, J lost 4 bases, and 15 bases lay in between. Here the CDR3 reads CASSVGGGPSSDTQYF. The DNA of the CDR3 is TGTGCCAGCAGCGTAGGAGGTGGTCCAAGCTCAGATACGCAGTATTTT.

This clonotype was recorded at least ten times. Germline and junction disagree at one end, which may indicate a read error. The J gene is TRBJ2-1, the V gene TRBV5-4; 8 bases map to TRBD1. Germline CDR1 and CDR2: SGHNT and YYREEE (reference sequence). This CDR3 has 15 amino acids. The CDR3 here is CASSLDRAKYNEQFF. The CDR3 bases are TGTGCCAGCAGTTTGGACAGGGCTAAATACAATGAGCAGTTCTTC.

This clonotype was detected many times. This chain joins TRBV7-9 and TRBJ2-3, with TRBD1 identical over 7 bases. The germline gives CDR1 SEHNR, CDR2 FQNEAQ (reference sequence). The CDR3 is 15 residues long. The ends lost 4 bases at V and 0 bases at J; junction bases unmatched: 4. The chain's CDR3 is CASSSGQSSTDTQYF. The CDR3 DNA reads as TGTGCCAGCAGCTCGGGACAGTCGAGCACAGATACGCAGTATTTT. Using reference TRBV7-9 and TRBJ2-3 for the parts outside the CDR3, the full variable domain is DTGVSQNPRHKITKRGQNVTFRCDPISEHNRLYWYRQTLGQGPEFLTYFQNEAQLEKSRLLSDRFSAERPKGSFSTLEIQRTEQGDSAMYLCASSSGQSSTDTQYFGPGTRLTVL.

Points on this clonotype: The junction departs from germline at one end; a sequencing error may be responsible. V usage is TRBV2 and J usage is TRBJ2-3; 8 bases align to TRBD1. The germline V gene has CDR1 SNHLY and CDR2 FYNNEI. This CDR3 is 15 amino acids long. This CDR3 is CASSRTGLLTDTKYF. The CDR3 DNA reads TGTGCCAGCAGTAGGACAGGGTTACTGACAGATACGAAGTATTTT.

At least ten counts were recorded for this clonotype. The genes are TRBV5-1 and TRBJ2-3; 9 bases fit TRBD2. The germline CDR1 and CDR2 sequences are SGHRS and YFSETQ. The V and J ends lost 0 bases and 3 bases, in that order; junction bases with no gene match: 8. CDR3 size: 17 residues. The DNA of the CDR3 is TGCGCCAGCAGCTTGGCCGGCGGGGGGGCTAGAACAGATACGCAGTATTTT. It codes for CASSLAGGGARTDTQYF.